One sample yielded the 28 T cell receptor beta chains listed below, sequenced in a study of shared clonotypes between healthy human individuals. The protocol was immunoSEQ multiplex PCR, while the TCRdb copy is restricted to in-frame clones and leaves out a portion. The data hold about 330,000 clones, with under 80% observed a single time. The sequenced sample consisted of memory CD4+ T cells sorted from blood. The subset was: CD45RA-negative fraction. The receptors come from a man in his thirties or forties in good health.

The J gene is TRBJ2-3, the V gene TRBV5-1; D is possibly TRBD1 (6 bases). Deletions cut 4 bases from V and 6 bases from J, with 12 bases between. Germline assignment: CDR1 SGHRS and CDR2 YFSETQ. This CDR3 is 13 amino acids long. CDR3 protein: CASSQNQGDTQYF. In DNA form, the CDR3 reads TGCGCCAGCAGCCAAAATCAGGGGGATACGCAGTATTTT.

This chain links TRBV25-1 with TRBJ2-7, with D possibly matching TRBD2 (6 bases). This CDR3 region has 14 residues. Per the germline V gene, CDR1 is MGHDK and CDR2 is SYGVNS. The ends were cut back, 7 bases at V and 2 bases at J, with 15 bases in the middle. CDR3 region: CASTRGGKAYEQYF. CDR3 bases: TGTGCCAGCACCCGTGGGGGGAAGGCCTACGAGCAGTACTTC.

This chain uses TRBV5-4 with TRBJ2-7; the match to TRBD2 covers 7 bases. In germline, CDR1 is SGHNT, CDR2 YYREEE (reference sequence). The CDR3 consists of 14 residues. After removal of 2 bases from V and 5 bases from J, the junction contained 7 bases not matched to a gene. The CDR3 protein is CASSLGGRTHEQYF. The CDR3 DNA reads as TGTGCCAGCAGCTTAGGCGGGAGAACCCACGAGCAGTACTTC.

The rearrangement joins TRBV7-3 to TRBJ2-2; 7 nucleotides match TRBD1. Germline trimming cut 5 bases from V and 5 bases from J; bases unmatched to any gene: 11. Germline lookup yields CDR1 SGHTA and CDR2 FQGTGA. The CDR3 runs to 16 residues. As DNA, the CDR3 is TGTGCCAGCAGCCCGAGTAGGACAGGCTCGACCGGGGAGCTGTTTTTT. This gives the protein CASSPSRTGSTGELFF.

This clone occurred a few times. This chain uses TRBV10-1 with TRBJ2-7, with unresolved D. The CDR3 covers 15 residues. V lost 2 bases, J lost 2 bases, and 13 bases lay in between. Looked up from germline, CDR1 is WNHNN and CDR2 is SYGVQD (reference sequence). CDR3 in amino acids: CASSEATDATYEQYF. DNA of the CDR3: TGCGCCAGCAGTGAGGCTACGGACGCGACCTACGAGCAGTACTTC.

This clone was picked up many times. J is TRBJ1-1 and V is TRBV28, with D perhaps matching TRBD1 (5 bases). CDR3 length: 14 amino acids. The V end was cut by 8 bases, the J end by 0 bases, with 13 bases between. Germline V gene data show CDR1 as MDHEN and CDR2 as SYDVKM. DNA of the CDR3: TGTGCCAGCGTCACAGGAGCCATGAACACTGAAGCTTTCTTT. This encodes CASVTGAMNTEAFF. The variable domain in full, with the rest retrieved from reference TRBV28 and TRBJ1-1, is DVKVTQSSRYLVKRTGEKVFLECVQDMDHENMFWYRQDPGLGLRLIYFSYDVKMKEKGDIPEGYSVSREKKERFSLILESASTNQTSMYLCASVTGAMNTEAFFGQGTRLTVV.

The chain joins TRBV6-1 to TRBJ2-3, with a possible D match to TRBD2 (5 bases). Trimming shortened V by 2 bases and J by 6 bases, and 18 bases separated the two germline ends. Germline V gene lookup returns CDR1 MNHNS and CDR2 SASEGT. The CDR3 has 16 residues. This CDR3 is CASSERSGFAWDTQYF. The CDR3 region has the DNA TGTGCCAGCAGTGAAAGGAGCGGCTTTGCGTGGGATACGCAGTATTTT.

The chain links TRBV14 to TRBJ1-5; D perhaps matches TRBD1 (5 bases). The CDR3 is 14 residues long. Germline CDR1 and CDR2: SGHDN and FVKESK. Trimming removed 1 base at V and 2 bases at J, with 6 bases between. CDR3 amino acids: CASSQARGNQPQHF. CDR3 coding DNA: TGTGCCAGCAGCCAAGCCAGGGGCAATCAGCCCCAGCATTTT.

The V gene is TRBV19, the J gene TRBJ2-5; the D is unclear. The CDR3 has 12 residues. Germline assignment: CDR1 LNHDA and CDR2 SQIVND (reference sequence). V was shortened by 3 bases and J by 1 base, with 3 bases between the two germline ends. The CDR3 sequence: CASSISQETQYF. The CDR3 coding sequence is TGTGCCAGTAGTATTTCCCAAGAGACCCAGTACTTC.

Turning to this clone: Compared with germline, one end of the junction differs, possibly owing to a read error. This rearrangement joins TRBV6-1 to TRBJ1-4; 7 bases match TRBD1. Germline assignment: CDR1 MNHNS and CDR2 SASEGT. This CDR3 has 14 amino acids. The CDR3 reads CASREGGSNEKLFF. The CDR3 nucleotides are TGTGCCAGCAGGGAAGGGGGCAGTAATGAAAAACTGTTTTTT.

The rearrangement joins TRBV19 to TRBJ1-3, with D possibly TRBD1 on 5 matching bases. The germline gives CDR1 LNHDA, CDR2 SQIVND (reference sequence). The CDR3 covers 14 residues. V gave up 4 bases and J gave up 4 bases, with 11 bases separating them. The CDR3 DNA is TGTGCCAGTAGTAAGGGGAGCTCCGGAAACACCATATATTTT. It is translated as CASSKGSSGNTIYF.

The rearrangement joins TRBV29-1 to TRBJ2-1; D unclear. The CDR3 covers 15 residues. V lost 1 base, J lost 3 bases, and 13 bases lay in between. Per the germline V gene, CDR1 is SQVTM and CDR2 is ANQGSEA. Here the CDR3 reads CSVEAEYALYNEQFF. The CDR3 DNA sequence: TGCAGCGTTGAAGCGGAATATGCCCTCTACAATGAGCAGTTCTTC.

The chain is built from TRBV5-1 and TRBJ1-2, with D possibly TRBD1 on 6 matching bases. Trimming cost V 0 bases and J 5 bases, with 14 bases left between them. This CDR3 comprises 15 residues. The V gene's germline CDR1 is SGHRS and CDR2 YFSETQ. The CDR3 protein is CASSLASGQLYGYTF. For the CDR3, the DNA is TGCGCCAGCAGCTTGGCCTCAGGACAGCTGTATGGCTACACCTTC. Drawing the rest from reference TRBV5-1 and TRBJ1-2, the complete variable domain is KAGVTQTPRYLIKTRGQQVTLSCSPISGHRSVSWYQQTPGQGLQFLFEYFSETQRNKGNFPGRFSGRQFSNSRSEMNVSTLELGDSALYLCASSLASGQLYGYTFGSGTRLTVV.

This clone has a handful of counts. CDR3 DNA sequence: TGCGCCAGCCAAAACCCGGGAGGGGCGAATGAGCAGTTCTTC. This codes for CASQNPGGANEQFF. The rearrangement uses TRBV10-2 and TRBJ2-1; 8 bases are shared with TRBD2. V shed 8 bases and J 7 bases; nucleotides not matched to a gene: 10. Germline CDR1 and CDR2: WSHSY and SAAADI. This CDR3 contains 14 residues.

The J gene is TRBJ1-1, the V gene TRBV13; D is unresolved. From germline, CDR1 is PRHDT and CDR2 FYEKMQ (reference sequence). The CDR3 is 15 amino acids. Trimming removed 5 bases from V and 1 base from J, with 14 bases in between. This CDR3 reads CASSARTPWNTEAFF. The CDR3 DNA follows: TGTGCCAGCAGCGCAAGGACGCCCTGGAACACTGAAGCTTTCTTT.

The chain joins TRBV5-4 to TRBJ1-3; D is uncertain. V lost 4 bases, J lost 2 bases, and 13 bases lay in between. The CDR3 consists of 15 residues. CDR1 and CDR2 from the germline V gene are SGHNT and YYREEE (reference sequence). The CDR3 DNA reads as TGTGCCAGCAGCCTGGGCTCGGGAGCTGGAAACACCATATATTTT. Its translation is CASSLGSGAGNTIYF.

The chain uses TRBV7-8 and TRBJ2-3; D unresolved. Trimming pared 2 bases from V and 0 bases from J, leaving 15 bases between. Germline loops: CDR1 SGHVS, CDR2 FQNEAQ. The CDR3 loop spans 17 amino acids. CDR3 in amino acids: CASSLSSGRLSTDTQYF. The CDR3 DNA reads as TGTGCCAGCAGCTTAAGTAGTGGGCGTTTAAGCACAGATACGCAGTATTTT. The full variable domain, rest sourced from reference TRBV7-8 and TRBJ2-3, is GAGVSQSPRYKVAKRGQDVALRCDPISGHVSLFWYQQALGQGPEFLTYFQNEAQLDKSGLPSDRFFAERPEGSVSTLKIQRTQQEDSAVYLCASSLSSGRLSTDTQYFGPGTRLTVL.

The chain joins TRBV2 to TRBJ2-5; D is unresolved. This CDR3 is 11 amino acids long. Looked up from germline, CDR1 is SNHLY and CDR2 is FYNNEI. The V end lost 9 bases, the J end lost 3 bases, and 8 bases lay between the germline ends. The DNA for the CDR3 is TGTGCCAGTCGAGGCAAAGAGACCCAGTACTTC. Protein: CASRGKETQYF.

The V gene is TRBV11-3, the J gene TRBJ2-1, with TRBD1 identical over 9 bases. The CDR3 length is 15 residues. The V and J ends lost 5 bases and 7 bases, in that order; junction bases with no gene match: 9. CDR1 SGHNT and CDR2 YENEEA come from the germline V gene. The CDR3 sequence: CASSPSGTGRNEQFF. CDR3 DNA: TGTGCCAGCAGCCCGTCCGGGACAGGGAGGAATGAGCAGTTCTTC.

The gene calls are TRBV6-5 and TRBJ2-4, with a tentative D call TRBD2 (5 bases). Germline CDR1 MNHEY, CDR2 SVGAGI. The V and J ends lost 7 bases and 16 bases respectively, with 17 bases between them. The CDR3 is 11 residues long. The CDR3: CASTDLDREYF. CDR3 sequence (DNA): TGTGCCAGCACCGACCTGGACCGGGAATACTTC.

Comment on this clone: Other DNA sequences within the sample encode an identical CDR3. V gene TRBV7-9 combines with J gene TRBJ2-5; 10 bases are shared with TRBD1. This CDR3 contains 16 residues. The V and J ends lost 5 bases and 1 base, in that order; junction bases with no gene match: 7. Germline-derived CDR1 and CDR2 are SEHNR and FQNEAQ (reference sequence). The CDR3 DNA reads TGTGCCAGCAGCCTGGGGGACAGGGGTCTCCAAGAGACCCAGTACTTC. Amino acids: CASSLGDRGLQETQYF.

This clone was detected only a few times. This rearrangement joins TRBV5-1 to TRBJ2-3, with D perhaps TRBD1 or TRBD2 (5 bases each). CDR3 length: 15 amino acids. V was shortened by 4 bases and J by 2 bases, with 14 bases between the two germline ends. Germline V CDR1 and CDR2: SGHRS, YFSETQ. For the CDR3, the DNA is TGCGCCAGCAGCACCGGGGCGGTGAACACAGATACGCAGTATTTT. This gives the protein CASSTGAVNTDTQYF.

This chain links TRBV21-1 with TRBJ1-4. TRBV21-1 is shown as a pseudogene. This CDR3 has 18 residues. The CDR3 protein is CASRTETGIETENEKLFF. CDR3 in DNA: TGTGCCAGCAGAACGGAAACCGGCATAGAGACGGAGAATGAAAAACTGTTTTTT.

V and J are TRBV30 and TRBJ2-7; D might be TRBD2 (7 bases). CDR3 length: 18 residues. V lost 3 bases and J lost 3, with 27 bases in between. Germline V gives CDR1 GTSNPN, CDR2 SVGIG (reference sequence). CDR3 nucleotides: TGTGCCTGGAGCGACGGCAGAGGGGGACTAACTACCATCTACGAGCAGTACTTC. It translates to CAWSDGRGGLTTIYEQYF. Full variable domain (outside the CDR3, taken from reference TRBV30 and TRBJ2-7): SQTIHQWPATLVQPVGSPLSLECTVEGTSNPNLYWYRQAAGRGLQLLFYSVGIGQISSEVPQNLSASRPQDRQFILSSKKLLLSDSGFYLCAWSDGRGGLTTIYEQYFGPGTRLTVT.

The chain employs TRBV6-5 and TRBJ1-5; TRBD1 agrees at 7 bases. Germline CDR1 MNHEY, CDR2 SVGAGI. V trimming: 6 bases; J trimming: 7 bases; junction bases outside the gene matches: 9. CDR3 length equals 14 residues. CDR3 sequence reads: CASSPDRVGQPQHF. The CDR3 nucleotides are TGTGCCAGCAGCCCAGACAGGGTTGGACAGCCCCAGCATTTT.

The CDR3 here is CASSVYNEQFF. DNA for the CDR3: TGTGCCAGCAGTGTGTACAATGAGCAGTTCTTC. V and J are TRBV28 and TRBJ2-1, with unresolved D. Germline CDR1 is MDHEN and CDR2 is SYDVKM. V was shortened by 5 bases and J by 4 bases, with 3 bases between the two germline ends. The CDR3 length is 11 residues.

The chain combines TRBV6-6 with TRBJ2-7; 8 bases are a match to TRBD2. Germline CDR1 MNHNY, CDR2 SVGAGI (reference sequence). The CDR3 covers 16 residues. V dropped 2 bases and J dropped 8; count of bases not matched to a gene: 14. The CDR3 region has the DNA TGTGCCAGCAGTTACGGCCCTAGCGGGCCCGATATGAAGCAGTACTTC. Its protein is CASSYGPSGPDMKQYF.

This sequence joins TRBV4-3 and TRBJ2-7, with D unresolved. Germline values: CDR1 LGHNA, CDR2 YSLEER. Between the trimmed V and J ends, which lost 0 bases and 4 bases, there was a span of 10 bases. The CDR3 consists of 14 residues. The CDR3 protein is CASSQDGQNYEQYF. The CDR3 DNA reads TGCGCCAGCAGCCAAGATGGCCAGAATTACGAGCAGTACTTC.